Included here is one TCR beta chain sequence, with context. Its specificity is not known. The source of the sample is a study of a mutant IDH1 vaccine in newly diagnosed glioma. Study details: Vaccinations were initiated 4-6 weeks following radiotherapy alone, or were given together with temozolomide cycles. Treated patients, about 60% male and around 40% female, averaged 40.4 years of age. Every participant had undergone radiotherapy, temozolomide, or both before, and most underwent both.

Stated time point: week 11, during vaccination. Vaccination used 300 ug of mutant IDH1 20-mer peptide per dose, with topical imiquimod. The germline V gene has CDR1 SGHTA and CDR2 FQGNSA. CDR3 size: 14 residues. The V gene end was trimmed by 5 bases and the J gene end by 3 bases; junction bases not matched to a gene: 6. Only in-frame clones appear in the TCRdb table, and some are missing; sequencing was by immunoSEQ multiplex PCR. This sample has some 26,000 clones, with just over 70% found just once. The TCR sequence derives from a man between 18 and 29 years old with glioma. Some clones in this sample may be carry-over from other donors' samples. The rearrangement joins TRBV7-2 to TRBJ2-7; TRBD1 agrees at 8 bases. The specimen was peripheral blood mononuclear cells (PBMCs), collected from a glioma patient whose treatment included an IDH1 peptide vaccine. The CDR3 nucleotides read TGTGCCAGCAGCGATAGGACAGGGTACTACGAGCAGTACTTC. It codes for CASSDRTGYYEQYF.